The 27 T cell receptor beta chains below all came from one sample that was sequenced in a study of technical replicates of blood from a few donors. The repertoire was sequenced with immunoSEQ multiplex PCR; TCRdb's copy has only in-frame clones and lacks some. The sample includes around 93,000 clones, approximately 95% of them seen just once. Sequenced sample: T cells isolated from PBMCs. The receptors stem from a human donor in good health.

The chain links TRBV7-9 to TRBJ1-2; D is possibly TRBD1 (6 bases). The V gene's germline CDR1 is SEHNR and CDR2 FQNEAQ (reference sequence). Trimming removed 4 bases at V and 2 bases at J, with 11 bases between. The CDR3 is made up of 14 amino acids. The CDR3 bases are TGTGCCAGCAGCTCCGGGACACTGAACTATGGCTACACCTTC. This gives the protein CASSSGTLNYGYTF.

The rearrangement uses TRBV25-1 and TRBJ1-4, with 8 nucleotides matching TRBD1. With 0 bases clipped from V and 8 bases from J, the junction kept 14 bases outside the gene matches. The germline CDR1 and CDR2 sequences are MGHDK and SYGVNS. The CDR3 runs to 18 residues. The CDR3 DNA follows: TGTGCCAGCAGTGAATATATGGCGGCAGGGGGCCAAAAAGAAAAACTGTTTTTT. This codes for CASSEYMAAGGQKEKLFF.

This chain joins TRBV4-2 and TRBJ2-5, with 9 bases that match TRBD1. After removal of 3 bases from V and 5 bases from J, the junction contained 4 bases not matched to a gene. CDR3 length: 14 residues. CDR1 is LGHNA and CDR2 is YNFKEQ in the germline V gene. The CDR3 loop reads CASSHVTGGETQYF. The CDR3 DNA is TGTGCCAGCAGCCATGTGACAGGGGGTGAGACCCAGTACTTC.

The genes are TRBV5-8 and TRBJ2-7, with D uncertain. The CDR3 length is 14 residues. CDR1 is SGHTS and CDR2 is YDEGEE in the germline V gene. V gave up 4 bases and J gave up 1 base, with 12 bases separating them. The CDR3 DNA is TGTGCCAGCAGCGTAGTAGATTTGTCCTACGAGCAGTACTTC. This codes for CASSVVDLSYEQYF.

The CDR3 sequence is CASSLNLAGGEDTQYF. The CDR3 DNA follows: TGTGCCAGCAGCCTAAATCTAGCGGGAGGGGAAGATACGCAGTATTTT. This sequence joins TRBV14 and TRBJ2-3, with 12 bases identical to TRBD2. CDR3 length equals 16 residues. The V gene end was trimmed by 4 bases and the J gene end by 5 bases; junction bases not matched to a gene: 7. CDR1 and CDR2 from the germline V gene are SGHDN and FVKESK.

The gene calls are TRBV30 and TRBJ1-4; 9 bases agree with TRBD1. With V trimmed by 4 bases and J by 5 bases, 5 bases remained unmatched. CDR3 length: 14 residues. Germline V CDR1 and CDR2: GTSNPN, SVGIG (reference sequence). CDR3 in DNA: TGTGCCTGGACCCGGGGACAGGGCAATGAAAAACTGTTTTTT. This codes for CAWTRGQGNEKLFF.

This rearrangement joins TRBV4-2 to TRBJ1-4; TRBD1 matches at 7 bases. In germline, CDR1 is LGHNA, CDR2 YNFKEQ. V gave up 2 bases and J gave up 8 bases; unmatched junction bases: 2. This CDR3 has 13 residues. CDR3 sequence reads: CASSQTGDEKLFF. DNA for the CDR3: TGTGCCAGCAGCCAAACAGGGGACGAAAAACTGTTTTTT.

The chain joins TRBV6-5 to TRBJ1-4, with a weak D call TRBD1 (5 bases). The germline V and J ends were trimmed by 6 bases and 7 bases, with 12 bases remaining between them. Looked up from germline, CDR1 is MNHEY and CDR2 is SVGAGI. The CDR3 totals 13 residues. The CDR3 reads CASSPRGGEKLFF. The CDR3 DNA follows: TGTGCCAGCAGCCCACGGGGGGGTGAAAAACTGTTTTTT.

This clone was recorded only once. The V and J genes are TRBV27 and TRBJ2-7; 9 nucleotides agree with TRBD1. The germline CDR1 and CDR2 sequences are MNHEY and SMNVEV (reference sequence). V was clipped by 5 bases and J by 3 bases; unmatched bases: 8. This CDR3 is 15 amino acids long. The CDR3 sequence is CASSRRTGVDYEQYF. For the CDR3, the DNA is TGTGCCAGCAGTCGCCGGACAGGGGTAGACTACGAGCAGTACTTC.

The rearrangement links TRBV4-1 to TRBJ2-3; 9 bases fit TRBD2. V shed 0 bases and J 3 bases; nucleotides not matched to a gene: 13. Per germline, CDR1 MGHRA and CDR2 YSYEKL. CDR3 size: 19 residues. As DNA, the CDR3 is TGCGCCAGCAGCCAAGAGCAGGCCCCCCTAGCGGGATATACAGATACGCAGTATTTT. It encodes CASSQEQAPLAGYTDTQYF.

The genes are TRBV28 and TRBJ1-1; a possible D gene is TRBD1 (6 bases). Per germline, CDR1 MDHEN and CDR2 SYDVKM. CDR3 length: 15 amino acids. Trimming took off 5 bases at V and 0 bases at J, with 13 bases between the two ends. CDR3 DNA: TGTGCCAGCAGTCCCGGACAGTACCTGAACACTGAAGCTTTCTTT. This codes for CASSPGQYLNTEAFF.

The chain combines TRBV27 with TRBJ2-3, with 8 positions matching TRBD2. V lost 5 bases, J lost 0 bases, and 4 bases stayed unmatched. Germline V lookup: CDR1 MNHEY, CDR2 SMNVEV (reference sequence). The CDR3 runs to 15 residues. In DNA form, the CDR3 reads TGTGCCAGCAGTCATAGCGGGACGAGCACAGATACGCAGTATTTT. Protein: CASSHSGTSTDTQYF.

The genes are TRBV19 and TRBJ2-3; tentative D call: TRBD1 (5 bases). This CDR3 contains 13 residues. V was trimmed by 6 bases and J by 8 bases, leaving 15 bases between them. Germline assignment: CDR1 LNHDA and CDR2 SQIVND (reference sequence). The CDR3 DNA sequence: TGTGCCAGTAGCCCCCAGGGCCATATTACGCAGTATTTT. Translating gives CASSPQGHITQYF.

The chain joins TRBV18 to TRBJ2-2; possibly TRBD2 for D (5 bases). Per germline, CDR1 KGHSH and CDR2 LQKENI. The V end lost 6 bases, the J end lost 1 base, and 9 bases lay between the germline ends. The CDR3 extends over 14 amino acids. The CDR3 nucleotides are TGTGCCAGCTCGGCAAGCGGGAACACCGGGGAGCTGTTTTTT. Protein sequence: CASSASGNTGELFF.

This chain links TRBV6-5 with TRBJ1-4; D is unresolved. The CDR3 has 13 amino acids. The V and J ends lost 2 bases and 4 bases respectively, with 5 bases between them. CDR1 and CDR2 (germline): MNHEY, SVGAGI. This CDR3 reads CASSYSSNEKLFF. CDR3 DNA: TGTGCCAGCAGTTACAGTAGTAATGAAAAACTGTTTTTT.

The chain has TRBV9 and TRBJ2-1; D is perhaps TRBD1 (5 bases). Trimming stripped 0 bases from V and 4 bases from J, with 11 bases between. Germline CDR1 SGDLS, CDR2 YYNGEE. The CDR3 consists of 15 residues. This CDR3 reads CASSVGGGRYNEQFF. The CDR3 nucleotides read TGTGCCAGCAGCGTAGGGGGCGGAAGATACAATGAGCAGTTCTTC.

The rearrangement uses TRBV5-4 and TRBJ1-2; possible D gene TRBD1, 5 bases. The CDR3 has 15 amino acids. Germline V CDR1 and CDR2: SGHNT, YYREEE (reference sequence). V was clipped by 5 bases and J by 2 bases, with 16 bases between them. This CDR3 is CASRQTRDSNYGYTF. The CDR3 DNA sequence: TGTGCCAGCAGACAAACAAGGGACTCAAACTATGGCTACACCTTC.

V is TRBV9 and J is TRBJ2-6, with a weak D call TRBD2 (5 bases). The germline V gene has CDR1 SGDLS and CDR2 YYNGEE. The CDR3 consists of 15 residues. Trimming removed 10 bases at V and 1 base at J, with 15 bases between. For the CDR3, the DNA is TGTGCCTCAGAGGGAAGCAGTTCTGGGGCCAACGTCCTGACTTTC. Residues: CASEGSSSGANVLTF. Complete variable domain (other parts from reference TRBV9 and TRBJ2-6): DSGVTQTPKHLITATGQRVTLRCSPRSGDLSVYWYQQSLDQGLQFLIQYYNGEERAKGNILERFSAQQFPDLHSELNLSSLELGDSALYFCASEGSSSGANVLTFGAGSRLTVL.

The chain uses TRBV27 and TRBJ1-3, with D possibly TRBD1 on 6 matching bases. Germline V lookup: CDR1 MNHEY, CDR2 SMNVEV (reference sequence). CDR3 length equals 17 residues. With 6 bases removed from V and 4 bases from J, the gap between germline ends came to 22 bases. The chain's CDR3 is CASRGTGTLVRGNTIYF. CDR3 DNA sequence: TGTGCCAGCAGGGGGACCGGGACACTTGTCCGCGGAAACACCATATATTTT.

V usage is TRBV6-6 and J usage is TRBJ2-2; possibly TRBD2 for D (6 bases). This CDR3 has 15 residues. V was shortened by 7 bases and J by 4 bases, with 16 bases between the two germline ends. In germline, CDR1 is MNHNY, CDR2 SVGAGI (reference sequence). CDR3 loop: CASTVREEGTGELFF. The CDR3 DNA sequence: TGTGCCAGCACGGTTAGGGAGGAAGGCACCGGGGAGCTGTTTTTT.

The V call is TRBV30, the J call TRBJ1-4; D ambiguous. This CDR3 comprises 13 residues. Per germline, CDR1 GTSNPN and CDR2 SVGIG (reference sequence). V lost 5 bases, J lost 6 bases, and 13 bases lay in between. The CDR3 DNA follows: TGTGCCTGGCTAGGAGATAGTGATGAAAAACTGTTTTTT. It translates to CAWLGDSDEKLFF.

The chain is built from TRBV19 and TRBJ1-3; possible D gene TRBD1, 6 bases. Germline-derived CDR1 and CDR2 are LNHDA and SQIVND (reference sequence). V lost 5 bases to trimming and J lost 9 bases, with 11 bases between them. The CDR3 is 12 amino acids. This CDR3 reads CASSAQGGTIYF. The CDR3, as DNA: TGTGCCAGTAGTGCACAGGGCGGCACCATATATTTT.

V gene TRBV15 combines with J gene TRBJ2-7; TRBD2 matches at 8 bases. From germline, CDR1 is LNHNV and CDR2 YYDKDF (reference sequence). V lost 6 bases to trimming and J lost 3 bases; unmatched junction nucleotides: 7. The CDR3 totals 14 residues. The CDR3 sequence: CATSPGREGYEQYF. In nucleotides, the CDR3 is TGTGCCACCAGTCCCGGACGGGAGGGCTACGAGCAGTACTTC.

J is TRBJ1-1 and V is TRBV19; D is possibly TRBD1 (6 bases). Trimming cost V 0 bases and J 7 bases, with 15 bases left between them. This CDR3 contains 15 residues. Germline lookup yields CDR1 LNHDA and CDR2 SQIVND (reference sequence). Here the CDR3 DNA reads TGTGCCAGTAGTATAGATCCGGGACAATCGATTGAAGCTTTCTTT. It codes for CASSIDPGQSIEAFF.

CDR3 residues: CASSQERGHEQYF. As DNA, the CDR3 is TGTGCCAGCAGCCAAGAAAGGGGGCACGAGCAGTACTTC. This chain uses TRBV4-2 with TRBJ2-7, with 7 bases matching TRBD1. The CDR3 has 13 amino acids. With 0 bases clipped from V and 5 bases from J, the junction kept 1 base outside the gene matches. Germline assignment: CDR1 LGHNA and CDR2 YNFKEQ.

J is TRBJ2-7 and V is TRBV27; D possibly corresponds to TRBD1 (5 bases). Trimming took off 5 bases at V and 2 bases at J, with 10 bases between the two ends. The length of the CDR3 is 13 residues. CDR1 is MNHEY, CDR2 SMNVEV, per germline (reference sequence). The CDR3 is CASSPDTAYEQYF. The CDR3 coding sequence is TGTGCCAGCAGTCCGGACACCGCCTACGAGCAGTACTTC.

The rearrangement links TRBV5-4 to TRBJ2-5, with 7 bases matching TRBD2. CDR3 length equals 14 residues. V shed 2 bases, J shed 5 bases, and the junction held 6 bases outside the gene matches. Germline assignment: CDR1 SGHNT and CDR2 YYREEE (reference sequence). CDR3 nucleotides: TGTGCCAGCAGCTTCGGCGGGAGCAGGGAGACCCAGTACTTC. Encoded protein: CASSFGGSRETQYF.